The entry that follows covers one T cell receptor beta chain sequence. Its cognate antigen has yet to be identified. The input lacks base qualities; no much larger clone sits a single base away. The CDR3 regions of human TCRbeta chains were analyzed by immunosequencing. In the original analysis: TCRs in the repertoires were compared against a reference library of SARS-CoV-2-specific TCRs that had been generated with the MIRA antigen-specificity platform. Breadth meant the fraction of unique TCRs that were SARS-CoV-2-associated, whereas depth meant the fraction of total T cells that were SARS-CoV-2-associated. Using the MIRA data, each spike-specific TCR was assigned both to the spike region to which the TCR was reactive and to a CD4 or CD8 class. Log10-transformed breadth and depth values were compared by one-way ANOVA with Sidak's multiple comparisons tests. In TCRdb, the immuneACCESS table is reduced to in-frame sequences with V and J assigned. These tables do not hold every clone; where another copy was compared, an unresolved V gene accounts for under half, and the others remain unexplained. Clonal size and the V and J genes are those of that table, whereas D and trimming came from the DNA. The sample table contains 150,000 to 200,000 clones; only one count was recorded for approximately 86% of them. 9.5% to 13% of the sample goes to the ten largest clones.

V and J lose 6 bases and 3 bases, and a span of 14 bases separates them. The germline V gene yields MNHEY for CDR1 and SVGAGI for CDR2. The CDR3 sequence holds 14 residues, the cysteine and phenylalanine included. The CDR3 DNA has 42 bases and is translated from base 1. This entry is derived from a study of T cell responses to AZD1222 COVID-19 vaccine (dated by TCRdb to the early 2020s). About the investigation overall: A total of roughly 240 trial participants underwent TCR sequencing, of whom about 200 received two doses of AZD1222 and some 26 received two doses of the MenACWY control vaccine. Trial participants were enrolled by age into subgroups of 18-55, 56-69 and 70-plus years, and about 150, 27 and 61 TCR-sequenced participants, respectively, were included in these subgroups.

Broader findings and caveats from the paper: A significant rise in spike-specific TCR breadth and depth was observed after two AZD1222 doses relative to day 0 and relative to MenACWY recipients. Participants were mostly white British and included more females than males, and it was suggested by the authors that clonal diversity may have been underestimated. Because no day 14 peak-response samples were available, repertoires were characterized only after the peak T cell response. The vaccine-associated CD4 TCRs covered the entire spike protein, and the dominant responses fell in regions 160-218 and 743-854. The 56-69-year group was small, and its depth increase did not reach significance, likely because of low power. Conclusions about previously exposed vaccinees are limited, since just six AZD1222 recipients were seropositive for SARS-CoV-2 at baseline. Reportedly, close to half of the unique spike-specific TCRs recognized epitopes lying outside the regions that are mutated in the B.1.351 and B.1.1.7 variants.

The time point label, read with the paper, signifies: about 28 days (+/-7) after the second vaccine dose. AZD1222 recipients with second doses at about 4 weeks or about 12 weeks were pooled, because spike-specific TCR depth and breadth did not differ between schedules. Vaccinee samples came from UK trials COV001 and COV002, including a single-blind randomized controlled phase 2/3 trial of AZD1222 (ChAdOx1 nCoV-19) in healthy adults. For TCRbeta chain sequencing, PBMC samples were collected from trial participants at day 0 and at day 28 after the second dose. The TCR comes from an adult who received the AZD1222 COVID-19 vaccine. The chain is made from TRBV6-5 and TRBJ1-1; TRBD1 could be the D gene, as 6 bases match. The sample consisted of peripheral blood, taken 28 days after the second AZD1222 dose. CDR3 protein: CASRRGARDTEAFF. The bases read TGTGCCAGCAGAAGGGGGGCTCGGGACACTGAAGCTTTCTTT.